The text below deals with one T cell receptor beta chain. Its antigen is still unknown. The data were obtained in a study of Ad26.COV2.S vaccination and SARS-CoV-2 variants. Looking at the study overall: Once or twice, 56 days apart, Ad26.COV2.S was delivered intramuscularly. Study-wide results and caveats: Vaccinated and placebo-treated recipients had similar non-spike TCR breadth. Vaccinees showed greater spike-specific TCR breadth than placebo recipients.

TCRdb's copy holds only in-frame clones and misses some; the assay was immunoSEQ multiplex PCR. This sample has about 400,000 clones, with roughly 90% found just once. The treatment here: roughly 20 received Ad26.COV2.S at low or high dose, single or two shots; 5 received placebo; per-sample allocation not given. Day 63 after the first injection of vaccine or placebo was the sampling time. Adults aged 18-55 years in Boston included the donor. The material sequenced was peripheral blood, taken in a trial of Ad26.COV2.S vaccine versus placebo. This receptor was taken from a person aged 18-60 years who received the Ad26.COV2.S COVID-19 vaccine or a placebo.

The CDR3 spells CASGTGATNIQYF. The CDR3 bases are TGTGCCAGCGGGACAGGGGCAACTAACATTCAGTACTTC. This chain connects TRBV7-2 to TRBJ2-4, with 10 bases identical to TRBD1. In germline, CDR1 is SGHTA, CDR2 FQGNSA. The CDR3 runs 13 residues. Trimming took 8 bases from V and 7 from J; bases not matched to a gene: 5.